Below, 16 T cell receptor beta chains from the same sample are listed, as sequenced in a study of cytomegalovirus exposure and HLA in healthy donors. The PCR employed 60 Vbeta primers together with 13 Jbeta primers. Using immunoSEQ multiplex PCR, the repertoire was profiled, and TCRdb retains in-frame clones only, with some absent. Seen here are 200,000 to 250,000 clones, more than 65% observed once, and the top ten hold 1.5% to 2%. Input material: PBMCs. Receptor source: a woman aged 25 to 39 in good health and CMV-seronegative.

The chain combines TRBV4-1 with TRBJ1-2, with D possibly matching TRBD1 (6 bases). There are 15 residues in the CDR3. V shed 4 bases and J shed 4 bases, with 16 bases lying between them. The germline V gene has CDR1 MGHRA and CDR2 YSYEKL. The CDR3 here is CASSRSTGSVYGYTF. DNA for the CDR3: TGCGCCAGCAGCCGAAGTACAGGGTCTGTCTATGGCTACACCTTC.

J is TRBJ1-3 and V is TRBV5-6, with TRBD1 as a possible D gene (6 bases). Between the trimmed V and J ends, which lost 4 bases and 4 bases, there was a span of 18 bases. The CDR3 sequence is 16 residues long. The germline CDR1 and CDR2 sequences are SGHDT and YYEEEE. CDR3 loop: CASSETPRDTGNTIYF. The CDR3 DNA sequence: TGTGCCAGCAGCGAAACCCCCCGGGACACAGGAAACACCATATATTTT.

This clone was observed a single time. CDR3 nucleotide sequence: TGTGCCTGGAGTGTAGACAGGGTCACTGAAGCTTTCTTT. Its translation: CAWSVDRVTEAFF. The rearrangement links TRBV30 to TRBJ1-1; TRBD1 matches 7 bases. V lost 0 bases, J lost 4 bases, and 2 bases stayed unmatched. The V gene's germline CDR1 is GTSNPN and CDR2 SVGIG (reference sequence). The CDR3 length is 13 residues.

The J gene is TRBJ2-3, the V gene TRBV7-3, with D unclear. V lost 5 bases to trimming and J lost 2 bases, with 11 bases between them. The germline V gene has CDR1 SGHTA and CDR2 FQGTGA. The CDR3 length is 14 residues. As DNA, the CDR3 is TGTGCCAGCAGCCCAATGCTGGCCACAGATACGCAGTATTTT. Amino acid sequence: CASSPMLATDTQYF.

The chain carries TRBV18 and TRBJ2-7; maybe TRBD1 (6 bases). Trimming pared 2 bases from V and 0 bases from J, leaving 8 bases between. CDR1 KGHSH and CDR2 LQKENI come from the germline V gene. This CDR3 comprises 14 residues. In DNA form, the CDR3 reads TGTGCCAGCTCACCAGGACAGATCTCCTACGAGCAGTACTTC. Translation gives CASSPGQISYEQYF.

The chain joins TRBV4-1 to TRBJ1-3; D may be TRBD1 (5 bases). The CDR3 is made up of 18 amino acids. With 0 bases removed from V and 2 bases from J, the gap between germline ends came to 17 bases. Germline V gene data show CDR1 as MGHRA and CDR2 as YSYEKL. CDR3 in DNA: TGCGCCAGCAGCCAAGATAAGGGGTCGGCAGGAACTGGAAACACCATATATTTT. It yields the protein CASSQDKGSAGTGNTIYF.

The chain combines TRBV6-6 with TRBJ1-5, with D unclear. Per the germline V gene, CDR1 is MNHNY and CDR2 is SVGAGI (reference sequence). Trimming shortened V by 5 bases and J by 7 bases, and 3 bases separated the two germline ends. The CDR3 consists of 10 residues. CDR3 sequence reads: CASSEQPQHF. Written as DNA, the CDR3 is TGTGCCAGCAGTGAGCAGCCCCAGCATTTT.

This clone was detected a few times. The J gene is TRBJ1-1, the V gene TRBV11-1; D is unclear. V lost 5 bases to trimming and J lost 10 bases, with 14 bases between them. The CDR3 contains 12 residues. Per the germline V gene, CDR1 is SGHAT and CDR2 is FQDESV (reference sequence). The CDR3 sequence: CASSPEALSAFF. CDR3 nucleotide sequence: TGTGCCAGCAGCCCCGAGGCTTTGTCAGCTTTCTTT.

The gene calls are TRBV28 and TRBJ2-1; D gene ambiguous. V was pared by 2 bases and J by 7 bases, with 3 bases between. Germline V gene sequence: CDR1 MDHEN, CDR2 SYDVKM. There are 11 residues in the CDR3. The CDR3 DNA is TGTGCCAGCAGTTTAACAAATGAGCAGTTCTTC. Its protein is CASSLTNEQFF.

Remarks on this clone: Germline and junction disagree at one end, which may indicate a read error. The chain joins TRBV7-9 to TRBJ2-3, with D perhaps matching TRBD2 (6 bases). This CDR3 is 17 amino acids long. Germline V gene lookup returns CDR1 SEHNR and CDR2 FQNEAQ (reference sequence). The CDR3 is CSSSDKGDGSVTDTQYF. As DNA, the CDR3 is TGTTCCAGCAGCGACAAAGGTGACGGGAGCGTGACAGATACGCAGTATTTT.

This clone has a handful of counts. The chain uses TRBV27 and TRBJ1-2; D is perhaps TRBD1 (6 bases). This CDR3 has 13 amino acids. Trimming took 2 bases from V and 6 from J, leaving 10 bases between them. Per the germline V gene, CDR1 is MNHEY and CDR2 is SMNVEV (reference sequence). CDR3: CASSLGGGDGYTF. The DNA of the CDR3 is TGTGCCAGCAGTTTAGGGGGGGGCGATGGCTACACCTTC.

This CDR3 is CAWSPRGGFGNTIYF. The CDR3 DNA follows: TGTGCCTGGAGTCCCAGGGGTGGGTTCGGAAACACCATATATTTT. The chain joins TRBV30 to TRBJ1-3, with TRBD1 as a possible D gene (6 bases). Germline CDR1 GTSNPN, CDR2 SVGIG (reference sequence). Trimming stripped 2 bases from V and 4 bases from J, with 15 bases between. The CDR3 contains 15 residues.

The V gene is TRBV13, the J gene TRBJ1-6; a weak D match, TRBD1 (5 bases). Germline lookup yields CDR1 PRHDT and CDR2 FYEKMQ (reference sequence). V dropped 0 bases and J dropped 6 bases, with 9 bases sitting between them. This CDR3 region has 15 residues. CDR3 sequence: CASSLGGVTNSPLHF. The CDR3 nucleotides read TGTGCCAGCAGCTTAGGAGGGGTCACTAATTCACCCCTCCACTTT.

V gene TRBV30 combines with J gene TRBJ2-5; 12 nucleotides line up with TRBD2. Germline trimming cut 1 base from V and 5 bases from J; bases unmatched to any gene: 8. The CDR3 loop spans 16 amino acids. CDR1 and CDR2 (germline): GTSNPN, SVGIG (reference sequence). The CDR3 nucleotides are TGTGCCTGGAGTGCAGGACGGCTAGCGGGAGGGGAGACCCAGTACTTC. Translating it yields CAWSAGRLAGGETQYF.

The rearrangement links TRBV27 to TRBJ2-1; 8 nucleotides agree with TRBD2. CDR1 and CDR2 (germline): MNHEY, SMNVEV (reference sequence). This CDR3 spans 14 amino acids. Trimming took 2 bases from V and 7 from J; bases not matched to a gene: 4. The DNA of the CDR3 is TGTGCCAGCAGTTTACCGGGGGGGACGAATGAGCAGTTCTTC. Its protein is CASSLPGGTNEQFF.

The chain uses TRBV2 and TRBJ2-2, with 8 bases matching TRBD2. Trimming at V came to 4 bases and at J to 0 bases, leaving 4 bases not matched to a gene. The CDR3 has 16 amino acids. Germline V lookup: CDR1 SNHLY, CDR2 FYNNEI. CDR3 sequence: CASSVPGLANTGELFF. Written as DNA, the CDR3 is TGTGCCAGCAGTGTTCCGGGACTAGCGAACACCGGGGAGCTGTTTTTT. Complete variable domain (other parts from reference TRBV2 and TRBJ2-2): EPEVTQTPSHQVTQMGQEVILRCVPISNHLYFYWYRQILGQKVEFLVSFYNNEISEKSEIFDDQFSVERPDGSNFTLKIRSTKLEDSAMYFCASSVPGLANTGELFFGEGSRLTVL.